The present entry profiles one T cell receptor beta chain with its context. The data derive from a study of T cell responses to AZD1222 COVID-19 vaccine. The CDR3 loop spans 15 amino acids. V shed 5 bases and J 6 bases; nucleotides not matched to a gene: 6. CDR1 is MNHEY and CDR2 is SVGAGI in the germline V gene. The assay was immunoSEQ multiplex PCR, and TCRdb's table has in-frame clones only and misses some. The sample includes some 130,000 clones, more than 90% of them seen just once. This material consisted of peripheral blood, taken 28 days after the second AZD1222 dose. The chain carries TRBV6-5 and TRBJ1-4; 10 bases are shared with TRBD1. The TCR originated in an adult who received the AZD1222 COVID-19 vaccine. The CDR3: CASSPRTGGDEKLFF. CDR3 nucleotides: TGTGCCAGCAGTCCAAGGACAGGGGGAGATGAAAAACTGTTTTTT.